This TCR beta chain came from a study of blood T cell repertoires in COVID-19. Overall study context: Some COVID-19 samples were acute and others convalescent; all came from the United States, Italy and Spain.

The protocol was immunoSEQ multiplex PCR, while the TCRdb copy is restricted to in-frame clones and leaves out a portion. Of 30,000 or so clones listed, 75% to 90% were seen once; the top ten hold about 15%. The CDR3 spans 16 residues. Losses at the gene ends were 3 bases for V and 8 bases for J; bases not matched to a gene: 10. Germline V gives CDR1 MGHDK, CDR2 SYGVNS. This TCR was sampled from a man older than 75 with acute or convalescent COVID-19. Sequenced sample: peripheral blood. This chain uses TRBV25-1 with TRBJ2-1; 10 nucleotides line up with TRBD2. DNA for the CDR3: TGTGCCAGCAGTGAGTACAGCGGGGGGGCGCGTGATGAGCAGTTCTTC. Translated, it gives CASSEYSGGARDEQFF.